This is a list of T cell receptor beta chains from one sample in a study of OX40 agonist ivuxolimab in advanced cancers. TCRdb's copy holds only in-frame clones and misses some; the assay was immunoSEQ multiplex PCR. This sample yields 75,000 to 100,000 clones, of which around 90% are seen a single time; approximately 0.49% belongs to the top ten. The source material was CD4+ or CD8+ T cells sorted from blood, sampled in a trial of the OX40 agonist ivuxolimab. The receptors come from an adult with an advanced solid tumor such as melanoma, head and neck, liver or kidney cancer. Both conserved end residues are part of each CDR3. D genes are given only for firm matches. Rows give clone size only sometimes, using once, few, many, or a class for an expanded clone.

V: TRBV6-1; size: NA; J: TRBJ2-5; D: NA; DNA: TGTGCCAGCAGTGACGCGACAGGTCCCCAAGAGACCCAGTACTTC; CDR3: CASSDATGPQETQYF
V: TRBV5-1; size: NA; J: TRBJ2-3; D: NA; DNA: TGCGCCAGCAGCTTTGGGCTACCTAGCACAGATACGCAGTATTTT; CDR3: CASSFGLPSTDTQYF
V: TRBV5-1; size: NA; J: TRBJ2-3; D: NA; DNA: TGCGCCAGCAGCCCTGACAGGTCTTACACAGATACGCAGTATTTT; CDR3: CASSPDRSYTDTQYF
V: TRBV7-3; size: NA; J: TRBJ2-1; D: NA; DNA: TGTGCCAGCCAAATAATCGGGGGCAATGAGCAGTTCTTC; CDR3: CASQIIGGNEQFF
V: TRBV5-1; size: NA; J: TRBJ2-5; D: NA; DNA: TGCGCCAGCAGCTTGGCGGAGACCCAGTACTTC; CDR3: CASSLAETQYF
V: TRBV6-5; size: NA; J: TRBJ1-2; D: NA; DNA: TGTGCCAGCAGTTCATCATGGACGGGGGGCTACACCTTC; CDR3: CASSSSWTGGYTF
V: TRBV19; size: NA; J: TRBJ2-2; D: NA; DNA: TGTGCCAGTAGTATAGCGGAGTCCGGGGAGCTGTTTTTT; CDR3: CASSIAESGELFF
V: TRBV5-6; size: NA; J: TRBJ2-5; D: NA; DNA: TGTGCCAGCAGCTTATCTGCGGGGGCTTGGGAGACCCAGTACTTC; CDR3: CASSLSAGAWETQYF
V: TRBV4-2; size: NA; J: TRBJ2-3; D: TRBD1; DNA: TGTGCCAGCAGTCTTCACGACGGCAGGGGGCAAGATACGCAGTATTTT; CDR3: CASSLHDGRGQDTQYF
V: TRBV9; size: once; J: TRBJ1-2; D: TRBD1; DNA: TGTGCCAGCAGCGTGACAGGGTCTAACTATGGCTACACCTTC; CDR3: CASSVTGSNYGYTF
V: TRBV2; size: NA; J: TRBJ2-2; D: TRBD1; DNA: TGTGCCAGCAGTATCGGACAGGGGCACACCGGGGAGCTGTTTTTT; CDR3: CASSIGQGHTGELFF
V: TRBV10-2; size: few; J: TRBJ1-6; D: TRBD1; DNA: TGCGCCAGCAGTCAGGACAGGGATAATTCACCCCTCCACTTT; CDR3: CASSQDRDNSPLHF
V: TRBV7-3; size: NA; J: TRBJ1-2; D: NA; DNA: TGTGCCAGCAGCCCAGGGCCGGAAGAGGGCTACACCTTC; CDR3: CASSPGPEEGYTF
V: TRBV6-4; size: once; J: TRBJ2-7; D: NA; DNA: TGTGCCAGCAGTGACTCGATTGGGGGCGGCCTGCAGTACTTC; CDR3: CASSDSIGGGLQYF
V: TRBV5-4; size: once; J: TRBJ2-1; D: NA; DNA: TGTGCCAGCAGCCTTGGTAGGGGGAGCTCCTACAATGAGCAGTTCTTC; CDR3: CASSLGRGSSYNEQFF
V: TRBV5-1; size: NA; J: TRBJ2-3; D: NA; DNA: TGCGCCAGCCTCAGCACAGATACGCAGTATTTT; CDR3: CASLSTDTQYF
V: TRBV10-3; size: few; J: TRBJ2-3; D: TRBD2; DNA: TGTGCCATCAGAGAGATAATAGCGGGGGGTAGCACAGATACGCAGTATTTT; CDR3: CAIREIIAGGSTDTQYF
V: TRBV6-1; size: NA; J: TRBJ1-5; D: NA; DNA: TGTGCCAGCAGTGTCTCAGGGAGGCAGCCCCAGCATTTT; CDR3: CASSVSGRQPQHF
V: TRBV18; size: few; J: TRBJ1-2; D: NA; DNA: TGTGCCAGCTCACCTACTTTGAGCGGGGGGTTTGTTGGCTACACCTTC; CDR3: CASSPTLSGGFVGYTF
V: TRBV7-2; size: NA; J: TRBJ2-7; D: TRBD1; DNA: TGTGCCAGCAGCAAAGCCGGGACAGGGGGCTCCTACGAGCAGTACTTC; CDR3: CASSKAGTGGSYEQYF
V: TRBV7-8; size: few; J: TRBJ2-5; D: NA; DNA: TGTGCCAGCAGCTTACCGCAAGGGACCCAGTACTTC; CDR3: CASSLPQGTQYF
V: TRBV7-2; size: NA; J: TRBJ1-3; D: NA; DNA: TGTGCCAGCAGTAGCAGCCCTGGAAACACCATATATTTT; CDR3: CASSSSPGNTIYF
V: TRBV18; size: NA; J: TRBJ1-2; D: NA; DNA: TGTGCCAGCTCACCAGGGCGGGGTAGCTATGGCTACACCTTC; CDR3: CASSPGRGSYGYTF
V: TRBV6-1; size: NA; J: TRBJ1-6; D: NA; DNA: TGTGCCAGCAGTGAAATCGGGGACGAAAATTCACCCCTCCACTTT; CDR3: CASSEIGDENSPLHF
V: TRBV5-5; size: NA; J: TRBJ1-2; D: NA; DNA: TGTGCCAGCAGCTTGGGTGGGATGGTGAACTATGGCTACACCTTC; CDR3: CASSLGGMVNYGYTF
V: TRBV7-2; size: NA; J: TRBJ1-3; D: NA; DNA: TGTGCCAGCAGGAAGGAGTCAGGGTTCGGTGAAAACACCACATATTTT; CDR3: CASRKESGFGENTTYF
V: TRBV10-2; size: NA; J: TRBJ2-3; D: TRBD2; DNA: TGCGCCAGCAGGGAAGGGGTGGATGGTAGCGGGCCGCAGTATTTT; CDR3: CASREGVDGSGPQYF
V: TRBV5-1; size: NA; J: TRBJ1-5; D: NA; DNA: TGCGCCAGCAGCTTGGTAGGCAGCAATCAGCCCCAGCATTTT; CDR3: CASSLVGSNQPQHF